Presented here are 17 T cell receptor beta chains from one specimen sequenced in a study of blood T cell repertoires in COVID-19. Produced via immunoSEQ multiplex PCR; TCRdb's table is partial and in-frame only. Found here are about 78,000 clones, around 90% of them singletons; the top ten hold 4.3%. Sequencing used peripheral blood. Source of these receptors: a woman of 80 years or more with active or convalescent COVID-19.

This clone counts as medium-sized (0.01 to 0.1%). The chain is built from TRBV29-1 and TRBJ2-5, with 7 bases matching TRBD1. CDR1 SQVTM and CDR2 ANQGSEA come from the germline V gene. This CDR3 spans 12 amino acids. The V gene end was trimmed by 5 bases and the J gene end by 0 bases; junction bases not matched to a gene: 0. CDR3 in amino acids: CSVQGDQETQYF. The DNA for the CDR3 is TGCAGCGTTCAGGGGGACCAAGAGACCCAGTACTTC.

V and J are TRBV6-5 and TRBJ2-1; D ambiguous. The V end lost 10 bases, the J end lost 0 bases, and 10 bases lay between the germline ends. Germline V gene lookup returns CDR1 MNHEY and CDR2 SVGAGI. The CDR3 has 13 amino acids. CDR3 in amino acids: CATKRSSYNEQFF. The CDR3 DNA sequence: TGTGCCACCAAGAGAAGCTCCTACAATGAGCAGTTCTTC.

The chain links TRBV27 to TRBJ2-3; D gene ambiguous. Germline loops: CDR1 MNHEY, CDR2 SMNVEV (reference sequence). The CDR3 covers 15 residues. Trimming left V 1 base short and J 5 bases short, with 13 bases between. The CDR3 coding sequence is TGTGCCAGCAGTTTATGGGCACTGCAGAGAGATACGCAGTATTTT. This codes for CASSLWALQRDTQYF.

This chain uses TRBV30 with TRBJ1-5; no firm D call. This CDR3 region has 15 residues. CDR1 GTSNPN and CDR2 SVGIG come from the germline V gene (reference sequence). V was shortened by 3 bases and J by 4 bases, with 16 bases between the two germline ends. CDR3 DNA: TGTGCCTGGAGCCTCCGTGGGCCAGCTAATCAGCCCCAGCATTTT. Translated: CAWSLRGPANQPQHF.

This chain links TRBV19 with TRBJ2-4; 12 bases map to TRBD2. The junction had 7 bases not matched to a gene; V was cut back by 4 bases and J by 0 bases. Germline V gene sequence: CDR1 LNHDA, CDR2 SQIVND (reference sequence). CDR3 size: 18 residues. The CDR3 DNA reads TGTGCCAGTAGTACTTGGACTAGCGGGACCCTAGCCAAAAACATTCAGTACTTC. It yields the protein CASSTWTSGTLAKNIQYF. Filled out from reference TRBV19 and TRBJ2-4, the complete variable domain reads DGGITQSPKYLFRKEGQNVTLSCEQNLNHDAMYWYRQDPGQGLRLIYYSQIVNDFQKGDIAEGYSVSREKKESFPLTVTSAQKNPTAFYLCASSTWTSGTLAKNIQYFGAGTRLSVL.

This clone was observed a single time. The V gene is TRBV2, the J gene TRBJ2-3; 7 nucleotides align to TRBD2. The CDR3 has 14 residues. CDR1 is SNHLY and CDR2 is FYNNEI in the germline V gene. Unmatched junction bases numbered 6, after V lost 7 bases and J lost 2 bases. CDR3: CASMWGGNTDTQYF. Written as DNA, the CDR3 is TGTGCCAGCATGTGGGGAGGGAACACAGATACGCAGTATTTT.

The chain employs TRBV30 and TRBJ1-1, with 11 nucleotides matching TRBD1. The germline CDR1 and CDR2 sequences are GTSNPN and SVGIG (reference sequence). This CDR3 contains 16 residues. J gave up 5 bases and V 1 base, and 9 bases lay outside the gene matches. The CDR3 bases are TGTGCCTGGAGTGACGGACAGGGGGCGCTTATTACTGAAGCTTTCTTT. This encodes CAWSDGQGALITEAFF. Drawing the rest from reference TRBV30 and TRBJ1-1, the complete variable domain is SQTIHQWPATLVQPVGSPLSLECTVEGTSNPNLYWYRQAAGRGLQLLFYSVGIGQISSEVPQNLSASRPQDRQFILSSKKLLLSDSGFYLCAWSDGQGALITEAFFGQGTRLTVV.

The DNA for the CDR3 is TGTGCCAGCAGTTTAAGGCTAGCGGGATCCAATGAGCAGTTCTTC. Its protein product is CASSLRLAGSNEQFF. The chain couples TRBV27 to TRBJ2-1; 9 bases match TRBD2. Trimming removed 2 bases from V and 6 bases from J; junction bases left unmatched: 5. Germline loops: CDR1 MNHEY, CDR2 SMNVEV (reference sequence). This CDR3 is 15 amino acids long.

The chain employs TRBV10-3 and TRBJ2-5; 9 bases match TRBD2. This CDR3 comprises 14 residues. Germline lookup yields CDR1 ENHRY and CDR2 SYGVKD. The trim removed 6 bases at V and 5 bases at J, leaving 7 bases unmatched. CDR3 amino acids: CAIRDGTSRETQYF. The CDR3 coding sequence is TGTGCCATCAGGGATGGGACTAGCAGGGAGACCCAGTACTTC.

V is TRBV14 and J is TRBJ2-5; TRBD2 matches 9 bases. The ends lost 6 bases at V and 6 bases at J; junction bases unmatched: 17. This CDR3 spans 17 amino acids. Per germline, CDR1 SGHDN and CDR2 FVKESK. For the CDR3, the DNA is TGTGCCAGCAGTATAAGGGTGTTAGCGGGAGCGGATAAGACCCAGTACTTC. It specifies CASSIRVLAGADKTQYF.

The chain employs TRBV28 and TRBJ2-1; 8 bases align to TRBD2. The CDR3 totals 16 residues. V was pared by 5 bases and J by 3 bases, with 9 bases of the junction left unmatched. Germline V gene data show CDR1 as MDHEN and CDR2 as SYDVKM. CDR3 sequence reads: CASSPDSGTGYNEQFF. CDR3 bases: TGTGCCAGCAGTCCCGATAGCGGGACTGGCTACAATGAGCAGTTCTTC.

The CDR3 here is CASRPRTGLNSPLHF. The CDR3, as DNA: TGCGCCAGCAGGCCCCGGACAGGGCTAAATTCACCCCTCCACTTT. The rearrangement links TRBV5-1 to TRBJ1-6; 8 bases map to TRBD1. J gave up 7 bases and V 5 bases, and 8 bases lay outside the gene matches. The CDR3 totals 15 residues. CDR1 is SGHRS, CDR2 YFSETQ, per germline. Drawing the rest from reference TRBV5-1 and TRBJ1-6, the complete variable domain is KAGVTQTPRYLIKTRGQQVTLSCSPISGHRSVSWYQQTPGQGLQFLFEYFSETQRNKGNFPGRFSGRQFSNSRSEMNVSTLELGDSALYLCASRPRTGLNSPLHFGNGTRLTVT.

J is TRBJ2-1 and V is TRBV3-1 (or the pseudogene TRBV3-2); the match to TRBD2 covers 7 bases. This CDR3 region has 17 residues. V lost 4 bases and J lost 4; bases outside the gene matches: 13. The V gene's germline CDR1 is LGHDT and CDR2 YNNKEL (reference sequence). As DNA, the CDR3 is TGTGCCAGCAGCCGGGGGGGGACGGGAGCTGGGTACAATGAGCAGTTCTTC. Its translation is CASSRGGTGAGYNEQFF.

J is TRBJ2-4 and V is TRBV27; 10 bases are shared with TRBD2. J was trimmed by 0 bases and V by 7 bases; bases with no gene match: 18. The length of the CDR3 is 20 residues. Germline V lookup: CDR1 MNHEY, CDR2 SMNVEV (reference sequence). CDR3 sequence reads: CASILTPLAGDVVAKNIQYF. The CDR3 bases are TGTGCCAGCATCCTGACCCCGCTAGCGGGAGATGTGGTAGCCAAAAACATTCAGTACTTC.

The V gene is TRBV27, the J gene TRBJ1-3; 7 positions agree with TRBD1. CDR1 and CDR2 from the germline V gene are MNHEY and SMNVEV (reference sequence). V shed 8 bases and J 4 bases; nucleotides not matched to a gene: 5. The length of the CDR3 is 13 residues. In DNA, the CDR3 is TGTGCCAGCCGACAGGGAATCGGAAACACCATATATTTT. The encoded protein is CASRQGIGNTIYF.

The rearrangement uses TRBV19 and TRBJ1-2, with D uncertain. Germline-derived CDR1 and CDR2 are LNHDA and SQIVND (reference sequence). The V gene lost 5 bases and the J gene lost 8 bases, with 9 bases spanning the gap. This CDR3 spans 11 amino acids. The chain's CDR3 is CASSSPVGYTF. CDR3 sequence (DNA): TGTGCCAGTAGTTCCCCCGTGGGCTACACCTTC.

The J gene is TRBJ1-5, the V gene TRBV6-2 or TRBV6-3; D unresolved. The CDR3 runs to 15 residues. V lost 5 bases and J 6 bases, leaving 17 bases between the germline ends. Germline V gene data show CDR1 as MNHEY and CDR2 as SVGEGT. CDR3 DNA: TGTGCCAGCAGTCCCCGCGGTGAGGGCGGTCAGCCCCAGCATTTT. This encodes CASSPRGEGGQPQHF.